Following are 13 T cell receptor beta chains from one sample sequenced in a study of cytotoxic CD8 clonotypes in ibrutinib-treated CLL. Generated by immunoSEQ multiplex PCR, the TCRdb table keeps only in-frame clones and is missing some. The sample has roughly 56,000 clones, less than 75% seen once. The source was PBMCs, collected after 12 months of ibrutinib treatment. The receptors were sampled from a human donor with chronic lymphocytic leukemia.

The rearrangement uses TRBV7-9 and TRBJ2-7; 7 nucleotides match TRBD1. The germline CDR1 and CDR2 sequences are SEHNR and FQNEAQ (reference sequence). V shed 5 bases, J shed 0 bases, and the junction held 7 bases outside the gene matches. This CDR3 spans 15 amino acids. The CDR3: CASSPQTGLSYEQYF. The CDR3 region has the DNA TGTGCCAGCAGCCCTCAGACAGGGCTCTCCTACGAGCAGTACTTC. The full variable domain, rest sourced from reference TRBV7-9 and TRBJ2-7, is DTGVSQNPRHKITKRGQNVTFRCDPISEHNRLYWYRQTLGQGPEFLTYFQNEAQLEKSRLLSDRFSAERPKGSFSTLEIQRTEQGDSAMYLCASSPQTGLSYEQYFGPGTRLTVT.

V gene TRBV7-3 combines with J gene TRBJ2-7, with TRBD2 matching 12 bases. V shed 5 bases and J 7 bases; nucleotides not matched to a gene: 3. CDR1 and CDR2 from the germline V gene are SGHTA and FQGTGA. The CDR3 spans 13 residues. The CDR3 sequence: CASSQGLAGEQYF. CDR3 coding DNA: TGTGCCAGCAGCCAAGGACTAGCGGGGGAGCAGTACTTC.

The chain uses TRBV5-4 and TRBJ1-2; weak D call: TRBD1 (6 bases). With 6 bases removed from V and 10 bases from J, the gap between germline ends came to 19 bases. CDR3 length: 13 amino acids. Looked up from germline, CDR1 is SGHNT and CDR2 is YYREEE (reference sequence). The CDR3 sequence is CASTSPGTIFYTF. The CDR3 DNA follows: TGTGCCAGCACCTCTCCCGGGACAATATTCTACACCTTC.

V and J are TRBV19 and TRBJ1-5; perhaps TRBD1 as D (5 bases). Per the germline V gene, CDR1 is LNHDA and CDR2 is SQIVND (reference sequence). The CDR3 is 14 amino acids. Trimming removed 7 bases at V and 6 bases at J, with 16 bases between. The DNA of the CDR3 is TGTGCCAGTATAGCGTCCACAGGACCTCAGCCCCAGCATTTT. This translates into CASIASTGPQPQHF.

This clone was seen once. The chain recombines TRBV7-2 with TRBJ2-7; a weak D match, TRBD2 (5 bases). Looked up from germline, CDR1 is SGHTA and CDR2 is FQGNSA. V was cut by 5 bases and J by 2 bases, with 22 bases left in between. This CDR3 contains 17 residues. The CDR3 DNA follows: TGTGCCAGCAGCCGTACCTCTAACCTAGCAGCACCCTACGAGCAGTACTTC. Protein product: CASSRTSNLAAPYEQYF. Full variable domain (rest looked up from reference TRBV7-2 and TRBJ2-7): GAGVSQSPSNKVTEKGKDVELRCDPISGHTALYWYRQSLGQGLEFLIYFQGNSAPDKSGLPSDRFSAERTGGSVSTLTIQRTQQEDSAVYLCASSRTSNLAAPYEQYFGPGTRLTVT.

The chain links TRBV5-1 to TRBJ2-7, with 9 bases that match TRBD2. This CDR3 comprises 13 residues. V lost 6 bases and J lost 2; bases outside the gene matches: 3. CDR1 and CDR2 (germline): SGHRS, YFSETQ. The CDR3 is CASKTSGPYEQYF. The CDR3 nucleotides read TGCGCCAGCAAGACTAGCGGACCCTACGAGCAGTACTTC. Filled out from reference TRBV5-1 and TRBJ2-7, the complete variable domain reads KAGVTQTPRYLIKTRGQQVTLSCSPISGHRSVSWYQQTPGQGLQFLFEYFSETQRNKGNFPGRFSGRQFSNSRSEMNVSTLELGDSALYLCASKTSGPYEQYFGPGTRLTVT.

This chain joins TRBV15 and TRBJ2-1; D may be TRBD1 (5 bases). Germline assignment: CDR1 LNHNV and CDR2 YYDKDF (reference sequence). CDR3 size: 13 residues. Trimming pared 2 bases from V and 7 bases from J, leaving 9 bases between. The CDR3, as DNA: TGTGCCACCAGCAGATACCCAGGGAATGAGCAGTTCTTC. This translates into CATSRYPGNEQFF.

The chain recombines TRBV28 with TRBJ2-2, with D possibly being TRBD1 (5 bases). Germline V CDR1 and CDR2: MDHEN, SYDVKM. The CDR3 totals 14 residues. V shed 6 bases and J shed 6 bases, with 14 bases lying between them. CDR3 residues: CASSSLIGAGELFF. DNA for the CDR3: TGTGCCAGCAGCAGCCTGATAGGGGCCGGGGAGCTGTTTTTT. Full variable domain (missing parts from reference TRBV28 and TRBJ2-2): DVKVTQSSRYLVKRTGEKVFLECVQDMDHENMFWYRQDPGLGLRLIYFSYDVKMKEKGDIPEGYSVSREKKERFSLILESASTNQTSMYLCASSSLIGAGELFFGEGSRLTVL.

The chain combines TRBV5-6 with TRBJ2-1, with D perhaps TRBD1 (6 bases). V lost 0 bases and J 9 bases, leaving 19 bases between the germline ends. The CDR3 is 16 amino acids. Germline V gene sequence: CDR1 SGHDT, CDR2 YYEEEE. This CDR3 reads CASSLGSVGGYGEQFF. DNA of the CDR3: TGTGCCAGCAGCTTGGGGTCTGTAGGGGGTTATGGTGAGCAGTTCTTC.

This clone turned up a few times. At the DNA level, this CDR3 is encoded by other sequences in the same sample as well. J is TRBJ2-7 and V is TRBV11-2, with 13 nucleotides matching TRBD2. The CDR3 is 15 residues long. Losses at the gene ends were 5 bases for V and 4 bases for J; bases not matched to a gene: 5. The V gene's germline CDR1 is SGHAT and CDR2 FQNNGV. As DNA, the CDR3 is TGTGCCAGCAGCCCCCGGACTAGCGGGAGTTACGAGCAGTACTTC. Encoded protein: CASSPRTSGSYEQYF.

The gene calls are TRBV5-6 and TRBJ2-7; D ambiguous. V was shortened by 0 bases and J by 4 bases, with 17 bases between the two germline ends. The germline V gene encodes CDR1 SGHDT and CDR2 YYEEEE. The CDR3 length is 16 residues. The CDR3 DNA reads as TGTGCCAGCAGCTTGGCCCTGAGCGCTATAGCTTACGAGCAGTACTTC. As protein: CASSLALSAIAYEQYF.

J is TRBJ2-7 and V is TRBV30; 10 bases match TRBD1. Germline values: CDR1 GTSNPN, CDR2 SVGIG (reference sequence). CDR3 length: 16 amino acids. Unmatched junction bases numbered 13, after V lost 3 bases and J lost 5 bases. CDR3 protein: CAWRGYPGQGFDEQYF. DNA for the CDR3: TGTGCCTGGAGGGGGTACCCGGGACAGGGGTTCGACGAGCAGTACTTC.

The V call is TRBV19, the J call TRBJ2-5; no clear D. The CDR3 covers 15 residues. Germline loops: CDR1 LNHDA, CDR2 SQIVND (reference sequence). V was trimmed by 4 bases and J by 1 base, leaving 13 bases between them. CDR3: CASSKQAQPQETQYF. In DNA, the CDR3 is TGTGCCAGTAGTAAGCAAGCGCAGCCCCAAGAGACCCAGTACTTC.